The source of this T cell receptor beta chain is a study of T cells in Graves' hyperthyroidism and ophthalmopathy. General study points: Ophthalmopathy was distinguished from stable hyperthyroidism by 13 V-J signatures.

Authors of the study amplified TCR beta CDR3 regions from RNA transcripts. The HTBI set primed first-round TCR CDR3 RT-PCR. TCRdb re-called the multiplex PCR reads with MiXCR, one entry per CDR3 protein. There are fewer than 450,000 distinct CDR3 sequences in the sample; about a sixth occur only once, and 34% lies in the top ten. V was pared by 5 bases and J by 0 bases, with 4 bases of the junction left unmatched. The CDR3 sequence is 15 residues long. CDR1 is MNHNS and CDR2 is SASEGT in the germline V gene. As to this clonotype: Its specificity is unknown.

The specimen sequenced was blood. V usage is TRBV6-1 and J usage is TRBJ1-5; 7 nucleotides line up with TRBD1. The TCR sequence derives from a woman aged 30 to 39 with Graves' hyperthyroidism that later progressed to Graves' ophthalmopathy. Here the CDR3 DNA reads TGTGCCAGCAGTCCGACAGGGAATAGCAATCAGCCCCAGCATTTT. As protein: CASSPTGNSNQPQHF.